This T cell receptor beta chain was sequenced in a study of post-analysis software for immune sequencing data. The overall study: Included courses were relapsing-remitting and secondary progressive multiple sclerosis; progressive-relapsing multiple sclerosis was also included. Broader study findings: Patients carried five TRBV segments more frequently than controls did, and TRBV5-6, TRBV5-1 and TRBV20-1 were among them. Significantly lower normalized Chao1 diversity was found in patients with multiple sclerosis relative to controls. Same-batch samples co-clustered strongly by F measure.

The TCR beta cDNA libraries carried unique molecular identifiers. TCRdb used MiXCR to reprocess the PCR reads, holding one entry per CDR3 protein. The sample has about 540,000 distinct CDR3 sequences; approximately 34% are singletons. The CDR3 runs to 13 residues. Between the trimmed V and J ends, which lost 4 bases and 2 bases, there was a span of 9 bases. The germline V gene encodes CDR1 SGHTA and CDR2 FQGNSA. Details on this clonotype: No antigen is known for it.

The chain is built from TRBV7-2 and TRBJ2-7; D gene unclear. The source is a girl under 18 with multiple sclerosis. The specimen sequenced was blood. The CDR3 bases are TGTGCCAGCAGCTCGGCCGTGGCCTACGAGCAGTACTTC. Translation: CASSSAVAYEQYF.